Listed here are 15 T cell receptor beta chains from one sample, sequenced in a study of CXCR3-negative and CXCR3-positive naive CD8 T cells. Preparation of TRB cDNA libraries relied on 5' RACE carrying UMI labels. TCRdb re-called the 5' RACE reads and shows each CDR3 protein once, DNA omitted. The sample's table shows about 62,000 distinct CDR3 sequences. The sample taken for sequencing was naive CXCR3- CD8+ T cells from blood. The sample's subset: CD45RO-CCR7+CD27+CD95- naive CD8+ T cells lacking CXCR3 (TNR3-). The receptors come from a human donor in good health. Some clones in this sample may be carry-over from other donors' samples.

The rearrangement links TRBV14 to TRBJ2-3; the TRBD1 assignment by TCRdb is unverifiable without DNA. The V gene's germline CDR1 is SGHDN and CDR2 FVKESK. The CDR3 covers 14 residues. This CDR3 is CASSREGGSDTQYF.

CDR3 protein: CASCSGPNTEAFF. The chain is built from TRBV7-9 and TRBJ1-1. This CDR3 has 13 residues. Germline CDR1 reads SEHNR; CDR2 reads FQNEAQ (reference sequence).

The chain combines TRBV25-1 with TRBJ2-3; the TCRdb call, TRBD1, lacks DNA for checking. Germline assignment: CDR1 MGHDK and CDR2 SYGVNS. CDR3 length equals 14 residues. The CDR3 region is CASSGGRETDTQYF.

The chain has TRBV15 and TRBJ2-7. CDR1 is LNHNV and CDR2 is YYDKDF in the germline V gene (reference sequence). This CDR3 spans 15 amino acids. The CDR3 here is CATSRDGTSSYEQYF.

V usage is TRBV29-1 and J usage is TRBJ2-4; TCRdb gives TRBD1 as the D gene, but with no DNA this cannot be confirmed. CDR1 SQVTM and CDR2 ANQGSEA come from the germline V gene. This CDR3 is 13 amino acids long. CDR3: CSAVGQPKNIQYF.

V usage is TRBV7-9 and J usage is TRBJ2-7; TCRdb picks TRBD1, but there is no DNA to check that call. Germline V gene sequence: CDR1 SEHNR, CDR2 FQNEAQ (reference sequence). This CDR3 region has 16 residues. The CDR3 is CASRGIRVGFSYEQYF. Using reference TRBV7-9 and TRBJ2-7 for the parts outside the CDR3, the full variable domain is DTGVSQNPRHKITKRGQNVTFRCDPISEHNRLYWYRQTLGQGPEFLTYFQNEAQLEKSRLLSDRFSAERPKGSFSTLEIQRTEQGDSAMYLCASRGIRVGFSYEQYFGPGTRLTVT.

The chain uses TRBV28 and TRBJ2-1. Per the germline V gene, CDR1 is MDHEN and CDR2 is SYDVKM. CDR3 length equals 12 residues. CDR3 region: CASSLTDYEQFF.

Here the CDR3 reads CASSLVQGTKNIQYF. V gene TRBV12-3 or TRBV12-4 combines with J gene TRBJ2-4; TCRdb selects TRBD1, and the lack of DNA leaves this call unchecked. The CDR3 totals 15 residues.

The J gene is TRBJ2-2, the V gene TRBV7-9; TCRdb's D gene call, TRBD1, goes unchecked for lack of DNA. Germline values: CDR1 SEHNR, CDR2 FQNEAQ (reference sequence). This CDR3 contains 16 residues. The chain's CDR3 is CASSFPRGAGTGELFF.

CDR3: CASSQRGENQPQHF. J is TRBJ1-5 and V is TRBV23-1; the D call from TCRdb, TRBD1, cannot be confirmed without DNA. TRBV23-1 has ORF status, its function being uncertain. The CDR3 has 14 residues.

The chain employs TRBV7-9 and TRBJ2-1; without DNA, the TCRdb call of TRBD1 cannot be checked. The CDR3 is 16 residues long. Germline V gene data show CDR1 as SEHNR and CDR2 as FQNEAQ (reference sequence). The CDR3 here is CASSQGTGSSYNEQFF.

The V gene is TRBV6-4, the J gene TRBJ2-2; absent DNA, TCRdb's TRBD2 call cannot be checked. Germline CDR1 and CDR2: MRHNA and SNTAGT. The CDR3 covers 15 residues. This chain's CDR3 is CASSAGTSEAGELFF.

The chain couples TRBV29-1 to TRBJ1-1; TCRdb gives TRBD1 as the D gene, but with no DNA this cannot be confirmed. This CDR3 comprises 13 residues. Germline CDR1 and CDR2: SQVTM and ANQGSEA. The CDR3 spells CSVRGGENTEAFF.

CDR3 residues: CASSQPQRGTGELFF. V usage is TRBV3-1 and J usage is TRBJ2-2; no DNA is available, so the TRBD2 call from TCRdb remains unchecked. Per the germline V gene, CDR1 is LGHDT and CDR2 is YNNKEL (reference sequence). The CDR3 has 15 residues.

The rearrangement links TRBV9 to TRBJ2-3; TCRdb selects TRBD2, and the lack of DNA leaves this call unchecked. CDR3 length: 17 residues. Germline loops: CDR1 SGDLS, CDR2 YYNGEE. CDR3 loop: CASSPRLAPVLGDTQYF.